This TCR beta chain comes out of a study of PD-1 blockade in classical Hodgkin lymphoma. Study-wide background: Patients were dosed intravenously with nivolumab at 3 mg/kg every 2 weeks. Whole-study findings and limits: Relative to healthy donors, newly diagnosed patients reportedly had lower baseline TCR diversity, which was reported as lower still in relapsed/refractory patients. Lower baseline TCR diversity marked trial partial responders and progressors. Sources of repertoire differences remain undefined, possibly disease activity or prior therapy.

Every single patient, without exception, relapsed after autologous stem cell transplantation, and brentuximab vedotin exposure varied. Profiled with immunoSEQ multiplex PCR; TCRdb holds only in-frame clones, not every one. The sample consists of tens of thousands of clones, 90% to 95% of them appearing once. There are 16 residues in the CDR3. Germline CDR1 and CDR2: SEHNR and FQNEAQ (reference sequence). J gave up 0 bases and V 3 bases, and 8 bases lay outside the gene matches. Turning to this clone: Its antigen is currently unknown.

The J gene is TRBJ2-7, the V gene TRBV7-9, with 7 nucleotides matching TRBD1. Here the sequenced sample was peripheral blood mononuclear cells (PBMCs), taken at baseline. The TCR originated in a human donor with classical Hodgkin lymphoma. For the CDR3, the DNA is TGTGCCAGCAGCTTTCCCCGGGACAGCCTCTCCTACGAGCAGTACTTC. Its protein is CASSFPRDSLSYEQYF.